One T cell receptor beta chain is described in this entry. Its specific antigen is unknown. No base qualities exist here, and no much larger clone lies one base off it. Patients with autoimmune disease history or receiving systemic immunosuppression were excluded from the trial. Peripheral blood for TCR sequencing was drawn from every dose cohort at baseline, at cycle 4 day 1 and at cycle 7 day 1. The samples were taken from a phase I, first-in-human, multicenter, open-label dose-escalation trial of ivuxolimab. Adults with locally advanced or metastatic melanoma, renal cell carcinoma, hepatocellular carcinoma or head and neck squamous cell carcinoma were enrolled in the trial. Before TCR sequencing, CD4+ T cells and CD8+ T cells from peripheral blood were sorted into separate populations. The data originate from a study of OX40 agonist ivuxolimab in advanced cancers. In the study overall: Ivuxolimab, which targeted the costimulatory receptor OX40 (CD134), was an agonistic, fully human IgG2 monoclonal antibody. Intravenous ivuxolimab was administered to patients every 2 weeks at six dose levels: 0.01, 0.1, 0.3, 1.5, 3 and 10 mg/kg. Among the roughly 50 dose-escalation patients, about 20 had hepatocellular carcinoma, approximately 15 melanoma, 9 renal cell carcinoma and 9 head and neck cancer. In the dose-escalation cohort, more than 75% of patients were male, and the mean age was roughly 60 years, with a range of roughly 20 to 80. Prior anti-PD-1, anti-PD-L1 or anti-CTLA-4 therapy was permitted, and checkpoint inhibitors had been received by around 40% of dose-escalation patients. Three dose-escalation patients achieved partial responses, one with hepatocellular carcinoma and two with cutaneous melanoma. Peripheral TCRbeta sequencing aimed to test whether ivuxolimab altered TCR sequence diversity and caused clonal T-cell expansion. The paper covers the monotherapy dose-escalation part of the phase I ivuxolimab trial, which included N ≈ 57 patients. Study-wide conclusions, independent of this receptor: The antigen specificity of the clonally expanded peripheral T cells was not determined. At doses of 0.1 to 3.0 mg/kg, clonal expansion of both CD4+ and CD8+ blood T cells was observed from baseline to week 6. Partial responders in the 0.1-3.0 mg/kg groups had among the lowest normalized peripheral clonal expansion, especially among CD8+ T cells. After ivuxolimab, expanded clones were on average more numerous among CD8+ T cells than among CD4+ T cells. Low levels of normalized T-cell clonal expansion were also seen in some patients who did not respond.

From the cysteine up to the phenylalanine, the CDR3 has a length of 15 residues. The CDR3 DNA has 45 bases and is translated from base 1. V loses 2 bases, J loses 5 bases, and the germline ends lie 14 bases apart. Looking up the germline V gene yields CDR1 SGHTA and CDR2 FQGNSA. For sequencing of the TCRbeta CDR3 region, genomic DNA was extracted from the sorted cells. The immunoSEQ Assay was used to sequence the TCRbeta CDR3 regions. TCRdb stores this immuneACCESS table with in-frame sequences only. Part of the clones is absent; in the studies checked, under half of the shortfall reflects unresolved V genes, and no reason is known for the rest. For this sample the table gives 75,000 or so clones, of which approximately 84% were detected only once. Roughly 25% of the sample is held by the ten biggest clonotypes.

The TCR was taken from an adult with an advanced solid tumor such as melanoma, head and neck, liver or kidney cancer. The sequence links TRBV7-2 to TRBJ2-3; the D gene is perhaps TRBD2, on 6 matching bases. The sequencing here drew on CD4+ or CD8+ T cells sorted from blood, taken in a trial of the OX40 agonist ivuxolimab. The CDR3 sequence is CASSLFSTGGDTQYF. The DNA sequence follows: TGTGCCAGCAGCTTATTTTCTACCGGGGGAGATACGCAGTATTTT.